A single sample is the source of the 22 T cell receptor beta chains below, sequenced in a study of sequential checkpoint blockade in melanoma. Here immunoSEQ multiplex PCR was the method, and the copy in TCRdb shows in-frame clones only, minus some. This table holds 18,000 or so clones, approximately 58% found once. Documented treatment: randomized to nivolumab then ipilimumab (arm A) or the reverse (arm B). The material was CD8+ T cells sorted from blood (inferred from file names), obtained from a patient given nivolumab and ipilimumab in sequence. The receptors originated from a human donor with melanoma.

The J gene is TRBJ2-5, the V gene TRBV6-5; D not resolved. The length of the CDR3 is 15 residues. V was clipped by 6 bases and J by 3 bases, with 17 bases between them. Germline CDR1 and CDR2: MNHEY and SVGAGI. CDR3 DNA sequence: TGTGCCAGCAGCCCTCAGGTCACCTTAGAAGAGACCCAGTACTTC. Its protein product is CASSPQVTLEETQYF.

This clone was detected only a few times. The CDR3 loop reads CASSFSGGDHYNEQFF. Here the CDR3 DNA reads TGTGCCAGCAGTTTTAGCGGGGGCGACCACTACAATGAGCAGTTCTTC. V is TRBV27 and J is TRBJ2-1, with 9 positions matching TRBD2. CDR1 is MNHEY and CDR2 is SMNVEV in the germline V gene (reference sequence). V trimming: 3 bases; J trimming: 3 bases; junction bases outside the gene matches: 6. The CDR3 has 16 amino acids.

The chain's CDR3 is CASSKGAYGYTF. CDR3 bases: TGTGCCAGCAGCAAAGGGGCCTATGGCTACACCTTC. The genes are TRBV7-9 and TRBJ1-2; D possibly corresponds to TRBD1 (5 bases). Trimming took off 5 bases at V and 4 bases at J, with 8 bases between the two ends. Germline V CDR1 and CDR2: SEHNR, FQNEAQ (reference sequence). CDR3 size: 12 residues.

The chain joins TRBV2 to TRBJ2-5, with a possible D match to TRBD1 (5 bases). With the DNA end fitting TRBJ2-7 better, the J assignment may be wrong. The CDR3 has 18 amino acids. Per the germline V gene, CDR1 is SNHLY and CDR2 is FYNNEI. The CDR3 nucleotides read TGTGCCAGCAGTGATTTGTGGGTGGGCAGGGCCGGCGAAAACGAGCAGTACTTC. It yields the protein CASSDLWVGRAGENEQYF.

The chain carries TRBV4-1 and TRBJ2-1, with D uncertain. The length of the CDR3 is 13 residues. The V end lost 2 bases, the J end lost 3 bases, and 5 bases lay between the germline ends. Germline V lookup: CDR1 MGHRA, CDR2 YSYEKL. For the CDR3, the DNA is TGCGCCAGCAGCCAAAACAGCTACAATGAGCAGTTCTTC. This sequence encodes CASSQNSYNEQFF.

The chain combines TRBV28 with TRBJ2-7, with a possible D match to TRBD2 (7 bases). The germline gives CDR1 MDHEN, CDR2 SYDVKM. The CDR3 has 16 residues. V gave up 2 bases and J gave up 3 bases, with 17 bases separating them. CDR3 loop: CASSLVLGGASYEQYF. The CDR3 bases are TGTGCCAGCAGTTTAGTGTTGGGGGGGGCAAGCTACGAGCAGTACTTC. The complete variable domain, with remaining parts taken from reference TRBV28 and TRBJ2-7, reads DVKVTQSSRYLVKRTGEKVFLECVQDMDHENMFWYRQDPGLGLRLIYFSYDVKMKEKGDIPEGYSVSREKKERFSLILESASTNQTSMYLCASSLVLGGASYEQYFGPGTRLTVT.

This clone was counted only a few times. The chain links TRBV2 to TRBJ2-7; D perhaps matches TRBD1 (5 bases). This CDR3 is built from 12 residues. V was clipped by 1 base and J by 4 bases, with 5 bases between them. Germline lookup yields CDR1 SNHLY and CDR2 FYNNEI. The CDR3 reads CASSEGQYEQYF. For the CDR3, the DNA is TGTGCCAGCAGTGAAGGACAGTACGAGCAGTACTTC.

The chain is built from TRBV7-9 and TRBJ2-2; D remains ambiguous. CDR3 length equals 12 residues. Germline V gene data show CDR1 as SEHNR and CDR2 as FQNEAQ (reference sequence). V lost 5 bases and J lost 10, with 11 bases in between. This CDR3 reads CASSPSPEELFF. The CDR3 region has the DNA TGTGCCAGCAGCCCGAGCCCCGAGGAGCTGTTTTTT.

By share, this clone counts as medium-sized. The chain combines TRBV9 with TRBJ2-3; 10 positions agree with TRBD1. V shed 4 bases, J shed 0 bases, and the junction held 14 bases outside the gene matches. In germline, CDR1 is SGDLS, CDR2 YYNGEE. The CDR3 has 19 amino acids. Here the CDR3 DNA reads TGTGCCAGCAGCTCCCGGGACAGGGGAAGGCTGGCTAGCACAGATACGCAGTATTTT. Its translation: CASSSRDRGRLASTDTQYF.

The chain joins TRBV6-5 to TRBJ2-7; 9 nucleotides line up with TRBD2. Germline CDR1 MNHEY, CDR2 SVGAGI. The J segment lost 6 bases and the V segment lost 2 bases, leaving 8 bases of the junction unmatched. The CDR3 contains 15 residues. CDR3 nucleotides: TGTGCCAGCAGTTACGGGCTAGCGGGATTTAGCGAGCAGTACTTC. Its protein is CASSYGLAGFSEQYF.

J is TRBJ1-2 and V is TRBV6-5; TRBD1 aligns across 7 bases. The germline gives CDR1 MNHEY, CDR2 SVGAGI. The J segment lost 3 bases and the V segment lost 2 bases, leaving 9 bases of the junction unmatched. This CDR3 spans 16 amino acids. In DNA form, the CDR3 reads TGTGCCAGCAGTTACGCACCACAGGGGTTACACTATGGCTACACCTTC. This translates into CASSYAPQGLHYGYTF.

The chain recombines TRBV11-2 with TRBJ2-5; 11 nucleotides agree with TRBD2. This CDR3 has 16 residues. Looked up from germline, CDR1 is SGHAT and CDR2 is FQNNGV. After removal of 4 bases from V and 7 bases from J, the junction contained 11 bases not matched to a gene. The CDR3 DNA follows: TGTGCCAGCAGCTATACCGGGACTAGCGGCCCATTGACCCAGTACTTC. Translated, it gives CASSYTGTSGPLTQYF.

This clone was detected only a few times. The chain couples TRBV12-5 to TRBJ1-2; D perhaps matches TRBD1 (5 bases). Germline values: CDR1 LGHNT, CDR2 FRNRAP. Trimming removed 3 bases from V and 4 bases from J, with 15 bases in between. CDR3 size: 15 residues. The CDR3 DNA sequence: TGTGCTAGTGGTTTTGGGGGGGGGTCCGGCTATGGCTACACCTTC. This encodes CASGFGGGSGYGYTF.

This chain uses TRBV5-1 with TRBJ1-4; D may be TRBD1 (5 bases). Trimming took 2 bases from V and 0 from J, leaving 11 bases between them. Germline V gene sequence: CDR1 SGHRS, CDR2 YFSETQ. The CDR3 is 16 amino acids. The CDR3 bases are TGCGCCAGCAGCTTCGACAGCCCCACAACTAATGAAAAACTGTTTTTT. Amino acids: CASSFDSPTTNEKLFF.

The genes are TRBV27 and TRBJ2-1; TRBD2 matches 11 bases. Trimming at V came to 3 bases and at J to 7 bases, leaving 5 bases not matched to a gene. Germline CDR1 and CDR2: MNHEY and SMNVEV (reference sequence). The CDR3 contains 15 residues. CDR3 protein: CASSFSASGGNEQFF. The CDR3 bases are TGTGCCAGCAGTTTTAGCGCTAGCGGGGGGAATGAGCAGTTCTTC.

This clone has just one count. This chain links TRBV29-1 with TRBJ2-7, with D maybe TRBD1 (6 bases). Germline lookup yields CDR1 SQVTM and CDR2 ANQGSEA. Trimming pared 5 bases from V and 2 bases from J, leaving 16 bases between. This CDR3 contains 14 residues. CDR3: CSVQSAGATYEQYF. DNA for the CDR3: TGCAGCGTTCAGAGTGCAGGGGCCACCTACGAGCAGTACTTC.

This rearrangement joins TRBV7-6 to TRBJ1-1, with TRBD1 identical over 11 bases. The CDR3 is made up of 15 amino acids. The junction had 5 bases not matched to a gene; V was cut back by 6 bases and J by 2 bases. The V gene's germline CDR1 is SGHVS and CDR2 FNYEAQ. The CDR3 coding sequence is TGTGCCAGCAGGTTGGACAGGGGGCGTAACACTGAAGCTTTCTTT. As protein: CASRLDRGRNTEAFF.

This chain links TRBV30 with TRBJ2-1, with TRBD1 identical over 9 bases. The V segment lost 3 bases and the J segment 6 bases; nucleotides outside the gene matches: 12. CDR1 is GTSNPN and CDR2 is SVGIG in the germline V gene (reference sequence). The CDR3 is made up of 16 amino acids. CDR3 residues: CAWRSPGQGRGNEQFF. The CDR3 DNA reads TGTGCCTGGAGGTCCCCGGGACAGGGACGGGGCAATGAGCAGTTCTTC.

The gene calls are TRBV28 and TRBJ2-1, with D possibly being TRBD1 (5 bases). V gave up 6 bases and J gave up 1 base, with 16 bases separating them. Germline-derived CDR1 and CDR2 are MDHEN and SYDVKM. The CDR3 runs 16 residues. In DNA, the CDR3 is TGTGCCAGCAGCCCTATCGACAGTTGGTCCTACAATGAGCAGTTCTTC. It yields the protein CASSPIDSWSYNEQFF.

The J gene is TRBJ2-7, the V gene TRBV6-5; D is perhaps TRBD1 (6 bases). Trimming cost V 8 bases and J 7 bases, with 6 bases left between them. There are 9 residues in the CDR3. CDR1 MNHEY and CDR2 SVGAGI come from the germline V gene. CDR3 residues: CASGTEQYF. The CDR3 DNA follows: TGTGCCAGCGGGACAGAGCAGTACTTC.

In its sample, this clone was seen a few times. Relative to the germline gene, one junction end is altered; a read error may explain this. This sample also contains other DNA sequences that code for the same CDR3. The chain is built from TRBV5-6 and TRBJ1-1, with TRBD1 matching over 10 bases. Looked up from germline, CDR1 is SGHDT and CDR2 is YYEEEE. The CDR3 spans 15 residues. Here the CDR3 reads CASSLRTGGNTEAFF. The CDR3, as DNA: TGCGCCAGCAGCCTGAGGACAGGGGGGAACACTGAAGCTTTCTTT.

V is TRBV29-1 and J is TRBJ2-7; D might be TRBD2 (6 bases). The V end lost 2 bases, the J end lost 1 base, and 9 bases lay between the germline ends. CDR1 is SQVTM, CDR2 ANQGSEA, per germline. The CDR3 contains 13 residues. CDR3 loop: CSVELGGSYEQYF. The CDR3 DNA follows: TGCAGCGTTGAACTGGGAGGATCCTACGAGCAGTACTTC.